This is a list of T cell receptor beta chains from one sample in a study of blood T cell repertoires in COVID-19. Here immunoSEQ multiplex PCR was the method, and the copy in TCRdb shows in-frame clones only, minus some. This sample yields some 100,000 clones, of which around 90% are seen a single time; around 2.1% belongs to the top ten. Input material: peripheral blood. The receptors originated from a man aged 45-60 years with COVID-19, enrolled during active disease. Both conserved end residues are trimmed from each CDR3. Clone size appears in some rows only: once, few, many, or a class for an expanded clone.

clone size	J gene	V gene	CDR3 protein
.	TRBJ1-2	TRBV19	ASSIRTNYGYT
.	TRBJ1-2	TRBV24-1	ATTDRAGRGYT
once	TRBJ2-1	TRBV10-3	AIGSSYNEQF
.	TRBJ1-2	TRBV30	AWSGGTVTLANYGYT
.	TRBJ1-1	TRBV6-5	ASSYSTGTGNTEAF
.	TRBJ2-7	TRBV3-1/TRBV3-2	ASEGAGQTVY
few	TRBJ1-6	TRBV6-4	ASFLGDRNSPLH
.	TRBJ1-3	TRBV3-1/TRBV3-2	ASSQEDISGNTIY
.	TRBJ2-2	TRBV7-9	ASSSHPDRSNTGELF
once	TRBJ2-3	TRBV2	ASSELRRGGRRDTQY
.	TRBJ1-6	TRBV6-5	ASSFRGTSPLH
.	TRBJ2-7	TRBV18	ASSPRGTGEQY
.	TRBJ1-5	TRBV30	AWGTGENQPQH
.	TRBJ1-1	TRBV6-5	ASRGGAGTEAF
.	TRBJ2-7	TRBV19	ASSIGRGPSYEQY
.	TRBJ2-7	TRBV27	ASSTGTGLYEQY
.	TRBJ1-2	TRBV3-1/TRBV3-2	ASSHNGLLGYT
once	TRBJ1-3	TRBV6-6	ASTRDRGSGNTIY